This T cell receptor (beta chain) was sequenced in a study of blood T cell repertoires in COVID-19. In the study overall: In each case, the material was cDNA or gDNA derived from T cells, B-cell-depleted T cells, or PBMCs.

Profiling relied on immunoSEQ multiplex PCR, and the TCRdb table lists in-frame clones only, not all of them. This sample has 250,000 to 300,000 clones, with less than 90% found just once. Trimming shortened V by 4 bases and J by 7 bases, and 23 bases separated the two germline ends. The germline V gene has CDR1 SGDLS and CDR2 YYNGEE. The CDR3 is 17 amino acids. Patients at the Seattle site were enrolled during active infection and followed longitudinally. The chain uses TRBV9 and TRBJ2-2; weak D call: TRBD1 (6 bases). Sequenced material: peripheral blood. This TCR was sampled from a woman aged 25-40 years with COVID-19, enrolled during active disease. CDR3 protein: CASSSWADRRKGGELFF. CDR3 coding DNA: TGTGCCAGCAGCTCTTGGGCCGACAGGCGCAAGGGCGGGGAGCTGTTTTTT.